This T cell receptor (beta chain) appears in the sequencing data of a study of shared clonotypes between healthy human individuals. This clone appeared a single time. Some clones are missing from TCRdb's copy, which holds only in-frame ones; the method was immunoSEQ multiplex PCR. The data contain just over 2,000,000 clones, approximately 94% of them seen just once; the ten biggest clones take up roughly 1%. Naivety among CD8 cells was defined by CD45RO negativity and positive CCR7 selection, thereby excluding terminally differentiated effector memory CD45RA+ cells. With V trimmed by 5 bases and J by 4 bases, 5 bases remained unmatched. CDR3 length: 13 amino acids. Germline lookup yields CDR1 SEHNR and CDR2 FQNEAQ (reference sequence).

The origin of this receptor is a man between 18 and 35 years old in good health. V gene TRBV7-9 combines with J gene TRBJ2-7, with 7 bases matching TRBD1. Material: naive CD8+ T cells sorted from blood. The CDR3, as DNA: TGTGCCAGCAGCCCGACAGGGCTATACGAGCAGTACTTC. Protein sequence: CASSPTGLYEQYF.